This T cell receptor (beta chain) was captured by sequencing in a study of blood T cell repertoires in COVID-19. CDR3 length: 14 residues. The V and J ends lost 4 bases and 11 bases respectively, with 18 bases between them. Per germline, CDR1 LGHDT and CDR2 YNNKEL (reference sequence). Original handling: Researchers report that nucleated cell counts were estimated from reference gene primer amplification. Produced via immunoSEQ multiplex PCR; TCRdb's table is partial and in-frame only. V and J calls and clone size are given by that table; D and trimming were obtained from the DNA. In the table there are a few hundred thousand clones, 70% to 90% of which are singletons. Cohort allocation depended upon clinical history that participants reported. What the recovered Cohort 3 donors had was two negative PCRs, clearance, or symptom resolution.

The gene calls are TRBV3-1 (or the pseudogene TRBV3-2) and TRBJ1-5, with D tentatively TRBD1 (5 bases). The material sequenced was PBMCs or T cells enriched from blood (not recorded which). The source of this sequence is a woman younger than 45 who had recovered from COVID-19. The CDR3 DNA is TGTGCCAGCAGCCCGGGGGATGAGGGAATGGCCCAGCATTTT. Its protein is CASSPGDEGMAQHF.